Following are 23 T cell receptor beta chains from one sample sequenced in a study of memory CD4+ T cells and cytomegalovirus serostatus. Single viable CD3+CD4+CD8-CD45RO+ cells were sorted as the memory CD4+ T cells. Assay: immunoSEQ multiplex PCR; the TCRdb copy retains only in-frame clones and omits some. The table includes 45,000 to 65,000 clones, under 90% detected once. The source material was memory CD4+ T cells from blood. These receptors came from an adult in good health and CMV-seronegative.

The chain is built from TRBV6-1 and TRBJ2-5, with 7 bases aligning to TRBD2. The CDR3 is made up of 17 amino acids. J lost 3 bases, V lost 3 bases, and 13 bases had no gene match. Germline assignment: CDR1 MNHNS and CDR2 SASEGT. CDR3 sequence (DNA): TGTGCCAGCAGTGACTGGGGTCAGCGCGGGGGTAAAGAGACCCAGTACTTC. Translated, it gives CASSDWGQRGGKETQYF.

This clone was seen a few times. This chain joins TRBV10-3 and TRBJ1-2; D is uncertain. Per the germline V gene, CDR1 is ENHRY and CDR2 is SYGVKD. The CDR3 runs to 13 residues. V was clipped by 0 bases and J by 5 bases, with 7 bases between them. CDR3 residues: CAISESNQYGYTF. In nucleotides, the CDR3 is TGTGCCATCAGTGAGTCGAATCAATATGGCTACACCTTC.

The rearrangement uses TRBV20-1 and TRBJ1-1; D is unclear. Germline values: CDR1 DFQATT, CDR2 SNEGSKA (reference sequence). This CDR3 has 11 amino acids. V shed 5 bases and J shed 0 bases, with 4 bases lying between them. CDR3 sequence reads: CSASMNTEAFF. CDR3 DNA sequence: TGCAGTGCTTCCATGAACACTGAAGCTTTCTTT.

The chain links TRBV5-1 to TRBJ1-6; maybe TRBD1 (5 bases). The CDR3 is 16 residues long. From germline, CDR1 is SGHRS and CDR2 YFSETQ. Trimming shortened V by 4 bases and J by 6 bases, and 17 bases separated the two germline ends. DNA of the CDR3: TGCGCCAGCAGCCCGGAACATGGAGGGGTTAATTCACCCCTCCACTTT. Residues: CASSPEHGGVNSPLHF.

This chain connects TRBV23-1 to TRBJ1-2; a weak D match, TRBD1 (6 bases). TRBV23-1 is an ORF, and what it does is uncertain. The CDR3 has 19 amino acids. V was shortened by 2 bases and J by 0 bases, with 22 bases between the two germline ends. The CDR3 DNA follows: TGCGCCAGCAGTCAACCCGGGACATCCGGATCTCGATCTAACTATGGCTACACCTTC. As protein: CASSQPGTSGSRSNYGYTF.

V is TRBV25-1 and J is TRBJ1-1; unclear D gene. The CDR3 contains 13 residues. The V end was cut by 6 bases, the J end by 0 bases, with 8 bases between. Germline lookup yields CDR1 MGHDK and CDR2 SYGVNS. This chain's CDR3 is CASRGFMNTEAFF. CDR3 nucleotide sequence: TGTGCCAGCAGGGGGTTCATGAACACTGAAGCTTTCTTT. Complete variable domain (other parts from reference TRBV25-1 and TRBJ1-1): EADIYQTPRYLVIGTGKKITLECSQTMGHDKMYWYQQDPGMELHLIHYSYGVNSTEKGDLSSESTVSRIRTEHFPLTLESARPSHTSQYLCASRGFMNTEAFFGQGTRLTVV.

CDR3 in DNA: TGTGCCAGCACCATAAGACTAGCGGGGAACACCGGGGAGCTGTTTTTT. It specifies CASTIRLAGNTGELFF. This rearrangement joins TRBV7-2 to TRBJ2-2; 10 bases agree with TRBD2. Trimming at V came to 7 bases and at J to 1 base, leaving 6 bases not matched to a gene. The CDR3 contains 16 residues. Germline V gives CDR1 SGHTA, CDR2 FQGNSA.

The rearrangement joins TRBV30 to TRBJ1-1, with D uncertain. Trimming removed 5 bases at V and 0 bases at J, with 7 bases between. This CDR3 region has 12 residues. Germline V lookup: CDR1 GTSNPN, CDR2 SVGIG (reference sequence). The CDR3 DNA is TGTGCCTGGGGGGTCATGAACACTGAAGCTTTCTTT. Its translation is CAWGVMNTEAFF.

The chain links TRBV7-9 to TRBJ2-7; TRBD1 is a possible D gene (6 bases). CDR3 length: 14 residues. Germline V gene data show CDR1 as SEHNR and CDR2 as FQNEAQ (reference sequence). Trimming cost V 5 bases and J 3 bases, with 14 bases left between them. This CDR3 reads CASSRSDSNYEQYF. CDR3 bases: TGTGCCAGCAGCAGGTCGGACAGCAACTACGAGCAGTACTTC.

The chain recombines TRBV7-2 with TRBJ2-3; D is possibly TRBD2 (7 bases). This CDR3 is 14 amino acids long. Germline V lookup: CDR1 SGHTA, CDR2 FQGNSA. Trimming left V 7 bases short and J 3 bases short, with 14 bases between. The CDR3 here is CASTGGAGTDTQYF. CDR3 sequence (DNA): TGTGCCAGCACTGGGGGGGCCGGGACAGATACGCAGTATTTT.

This clone was observed a few times. The V gene is TRBV19, the J gene TRBJ2-3; D is perhaps TRBD1 or TRBD2 (6 bases each). The CDR3 runs 17 residues. Trimming pared 3 bases from V and 2 bases from J, leaving 18 bases between. In germline, CDR1 is LNHDA, CDR2 SQIVND (reference sequence). This CDR3 reads CASSIARSGAYTDTQYF. The CDR3 DNA sequence: TGTGCCAGTAGTATTGCCCGATCGGGGGCCTACACAGATACGCAGTATTTT.

The rearrangement uses TRBV4-3 and TRBJ2-2; TRBD2 matches 7 bases. V trimming: 1 base; J trimming: 4 bases; junction bases outside the gene matches: 3. In germline, CDR1 is LGHNA, CDR2 YSLEER. This CDR3 has 15 residues. This chain's CDR3 is CASSQAGGITGELFF. CDR3 DNA: TGCGCCAGCAGCCAAGCGGGGGGAATCACCGGGGAGCTGTTTTTT.

This chain joins TRBV29-1 and TRBJ1-5; TRBD1 agrees at 9 bases. V gave up 7 bases and J gave up 7 bases; unmatched junction bases: 8. Germline V gene data show CDR1 as SQVTM and CDR2 as ANQGSEA. CDR3 length: 13 residues. The CDR3: CSALGQGDQPQHF. DNA of the CDR3: TGCAGCGCTTTGGGACAGGGTGACCAGCCCCAGCATTTT.

The rearrangement joins TRBV30 to TRBJ1-1; maybe TRBD1 (6 bases). The ends were cut back, 5 bases at V and 6 bases at J, with 10 bases in the middle. This CDR3 is built from 11 residues. From germline, CDR1 is GTSNPN and CDR2 SVGIG (reference sequence). The CDR3 loop reads CAWGGLAEAFF. In DNA form, the CDR3 reads TGTGCCTGGGGGGGGCTGGCTGAAGCTTTCTTT.

Details on this clone: The sample has other DNA sequences that encode this CDR3 too. The rearrangement links TRBV10-3 to TRBJ1-1; D is possibly TRBD1 (5 bases). The CDR3 sequence is 13 residues long. Germline CDR1 ENHRY, CDR2 SYGVKD. The V gene lost 4 bases and the J gene lost 1 base, with 7 bases spanning the gap. Here the CDR3 reads CAISVTGNTEAFF. CDR3 DNA sequence: TGTGCCATCAGTGTTACAGGGAACACTGAAGCTTTCTTT.

V usage is TRBV5-1 and J usage is TRBJ1-2, with D perhaps matching TRBD1 (6 bases). Per germline, CDR1 SGHRS and CDR2 YFSETQ. The CDR3 consists of 17 residues. V was clipped by 1 base and J by 4 bases, with 20 bases between them. For the CDR3, the DNA is TGCGCCAGCAGCTTGAAGAATGGAGAGGGGGGTGGCTATGGCTACACCTTC. Residues: CASSLKNGEGGGYGYTF.

J is TRBJ1-2 and V is TRBV5-5, with 7 bases that match TRBD1. The CDR3 totals 15 residues. V gave up 4 bases and J gave up 6 bases; unmatched junction bases: 12. Germline assignment: CDR1 SGHKS and CDR2 YYEKEE (reference sequence). CDR3 nucleotides: TGTGCCAGCAGCCTCCTTGGGCCAACAGGGGATGGCTACACCTTC. It is translated as CASSLLGPTGDGYTF.

This clone appeared once. V usage is TRBV2 and J usage is TRBJ2-7; 9 bases line up with TRBD1. This CDR3 is built from 13 residues. Germline CDR1 reads SNHLY; CDR2 reads FYNNEI. Germline trimming cut 8 bases from V and 4 bases from J; bases unmatched to any gene: 6. CDR3 in amino acids: CASLRDREYEQYF. The CDR3 bases are TGTGCCAGCCTCCGGGACAGGGAATACGAGCAGTACTTC.

The J gene is TRBJ1-2, the V gene TRBV18, with D possibly TRBD1 on 5 matching bases. V lost 3 bases, J lost 4 bases, and 18 bases lay in between. The CDR3 covers 16 residues. From germline, CDR1 is KGHSH and CDR2 LQKENI. CDR3 bases: TGTGCCAGCTCACCCCGGGACGGCGCCTCTACCTATGGCTACACCTTC. Its translation: CASSPRDGASTYGYTF.

V usage is TRBV5-4 and J usage is TRBJ2-3; TRBD2 matches 11 bases. The CDR3 sequence is 14 residues long. V dropped 4 bases and J dropped 5; count of bases not matched to a gene: 3. Germline values: CDR1 SGHNT, CDR2 YYREEE (reference sequence). The CDR3 reads CASSTSGGGDTQYF. The CDR3 DNA reads TGTGCCAGCAGCACTAGCGGGGGAGGAGATACGCAGTATTTT. The entire variable domain, with the rest obtained from reference TRBV5-4 and TRBJ2-3, is as follows: ETGVTQSPTHLIKTRGQQVTLRCSSQSGHNTVSWYQQALGQGPQFIFQYYREEENGRGNFPPRFSGLQFPNYSSELNVNALELDDSALYLCASSTSGGGDTQYFGPGTRLTVL.

This chain uses TRBV10-3 with TRBJ1-1; D call uncertain. CDR3 length equals 14 residues. Trimming took off 3 bases at V and 6 bases at J, with 14 bases between the two ends. Germline V gene lookup returns CDR1 ENHRY and CDR2 SYGVKD. DNA for the CDR3: TGTGCCATCAGTGAAGGGAGTGGGAGGCCTGAAGCTTTCTTT. Its translation is CAISEGSGRPEAFF.

V usage is TRBV7-2 and J usage is TRBJ1-2, with TRBD1 as a possible D gene (6 bases). This CDR3 is built from 12 residues. Germline CDR1 reads SGHTA; CDR2 reads FQGNSA. Trimming stripped 5 bases from V and 4 bases from J, with 8 bases between. The CDR3 region is CASSGTSYGYTF. The CDR3 DNA reads TGTGCCAGCAGCGGGACAAGCTATGGCTACACCTTC.

This clone was recorded once. The V gene is TRBV5-1, the J gene TRBJ2-2; 10 nucleotides agree with TRBD2. The ends lost 5 bases at V and 3 bases at J; junction bases unmatched: 4. The CDR3 is made up of 15 amino acids. Germline V gene lookup returns CDR1 SGHRS and CDR2 YFSETQ. CDR3 region: CASSNSGGYTGELFF. CDR3 in DNA: TGCGCCAGCAGTAATAGCGGGGGGTACACCGGGGAGCTGTTTTTT.